Sequencing of this T cell receptor beta chain was carried out in a study of CD8 T cells in Susac syndrome. General study points: The study's TCR sequencing and HLA analysis covered a relatively small number of individuals, and the study acknowledged this.

Looked up from germline, CDR1 is SGDLS and CDR2 is YYNGEE. V was trimmed by 0 bases and J by 4 bases, leaving 9 bases between them. CDR3 size: 14 residues. Peripheral blood CD8+ and CD4+ T cells were profiled by TCR beta sequencing. The recently defined diagnostic criteria for definite or probable disease were met by the Susac syndrome patients. Reverse transcription used roughly 0.45 to 1 ug RNA and random hexamers. TCRdb re-called the immunoSEQ multiplex PCR reads with MiXCR, one entry per CDR3 protein. The data contain about 110,000 distinct CDR3 sequences, roughly 95% of them singletons. In regard to this clonotype: No antigen is known for it.

The sequenced sample consisted of CD8+ T cells from PBMCs. The chain joins TRBV9 to TRBJ2-3; no definite D call. This clonotype was sampled from a human donor with Susac syndrome. The CDR3 spells CASSVEGDSDTQYF. In nucleotides, the CDR3 is TGTGCCAGCAGCGTAGAGGGTGACTCAGATACGCAGTATTTT.